This TCR beta chain was sequenced for a study of blood T cell repertoires in COVID-19. Study overall: Samples of COVID-19 (acute and convalescent) were obtained from the United States, Italy and Spain.

A Seattle source enrolled patients during active infection and followed them longitudinally. TCRdb's table, derived via immunoSEQ multiplex PCR, lists solely in-frame clones and lacks some. The sample consists of 75,000 to 80,000 clones, roughly 84% of them appearing once. Looked up from germline, CDR1 is LGHDT and CDR2 is YNNKEL (reference sequence). The germline V and J ends were trimmed by 1 base and 0 bases, with 3 bases remaining between them. This CDR3 comprises 13 residues. The TCR was taken from a man between 60 and 75 years old with COVID-19, enrolled during active disease. This chain links TRBV3-1 (or the pseudogene TRBV3-2) with TRBJ1-2; unclear D gene. Specimen: peripheral blood. CDR3 in amino acids: CASSQGANYGYTF. The CDR3, as DNA: TGTGCCAGCAGCCAAGGAGCTAACTATGGCTACACCTTC.